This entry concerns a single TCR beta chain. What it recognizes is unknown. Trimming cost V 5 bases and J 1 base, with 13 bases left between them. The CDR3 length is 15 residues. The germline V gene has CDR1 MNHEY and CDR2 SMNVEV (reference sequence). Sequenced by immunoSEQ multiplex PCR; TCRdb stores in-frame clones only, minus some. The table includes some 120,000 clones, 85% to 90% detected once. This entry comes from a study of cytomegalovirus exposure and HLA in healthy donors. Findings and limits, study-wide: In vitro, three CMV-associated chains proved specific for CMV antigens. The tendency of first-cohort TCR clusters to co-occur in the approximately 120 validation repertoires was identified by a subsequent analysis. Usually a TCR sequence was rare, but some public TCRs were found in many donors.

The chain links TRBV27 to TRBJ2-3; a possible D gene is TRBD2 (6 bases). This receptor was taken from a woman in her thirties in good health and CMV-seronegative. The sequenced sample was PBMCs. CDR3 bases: TGTGCCAGCAGTCGGGACGGCGGGGGCACAGATACGCAGTATTTT. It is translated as CASSRDGGGTDTQYF.